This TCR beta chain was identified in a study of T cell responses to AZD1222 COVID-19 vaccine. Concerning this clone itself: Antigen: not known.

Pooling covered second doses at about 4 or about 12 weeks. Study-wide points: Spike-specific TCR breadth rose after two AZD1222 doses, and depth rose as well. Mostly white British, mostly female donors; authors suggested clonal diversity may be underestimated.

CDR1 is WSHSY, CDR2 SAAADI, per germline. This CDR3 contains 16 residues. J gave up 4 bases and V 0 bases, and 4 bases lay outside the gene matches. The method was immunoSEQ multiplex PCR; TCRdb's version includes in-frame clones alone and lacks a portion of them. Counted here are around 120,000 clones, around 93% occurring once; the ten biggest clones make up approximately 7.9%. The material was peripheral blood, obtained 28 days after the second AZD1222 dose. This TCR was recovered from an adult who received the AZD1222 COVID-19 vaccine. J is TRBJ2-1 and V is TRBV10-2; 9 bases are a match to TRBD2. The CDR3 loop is CASSESASGIYNEQFF. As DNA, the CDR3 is TGCGCCAGCAGTGAGTCGGCTAGCGGGATTTACAATGAGCAGTTCTTC.